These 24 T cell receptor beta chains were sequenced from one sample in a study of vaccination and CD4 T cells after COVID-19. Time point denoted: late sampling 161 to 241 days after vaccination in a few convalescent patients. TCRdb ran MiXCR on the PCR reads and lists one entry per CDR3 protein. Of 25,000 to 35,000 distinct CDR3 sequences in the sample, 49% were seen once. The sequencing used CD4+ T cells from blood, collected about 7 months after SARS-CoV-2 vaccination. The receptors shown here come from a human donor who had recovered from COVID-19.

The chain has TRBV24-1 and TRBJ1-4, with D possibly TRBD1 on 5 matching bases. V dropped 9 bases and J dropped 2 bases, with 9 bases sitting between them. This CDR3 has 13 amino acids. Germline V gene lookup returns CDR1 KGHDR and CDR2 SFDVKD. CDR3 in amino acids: CATSGGTNEKLFF. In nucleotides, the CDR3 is TGTGCCACCTCCGGGGGGACTAATGAAAAACTGTTTTTT.

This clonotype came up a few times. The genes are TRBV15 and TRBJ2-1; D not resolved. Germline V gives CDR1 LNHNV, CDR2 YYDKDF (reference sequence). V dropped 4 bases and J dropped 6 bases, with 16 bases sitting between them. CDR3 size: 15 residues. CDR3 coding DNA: TGTGCCACCAGCACGGACCTCTCCCCTCTCAATGAGCAGTTCTTC. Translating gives CATSTDLSPLNEQFF.

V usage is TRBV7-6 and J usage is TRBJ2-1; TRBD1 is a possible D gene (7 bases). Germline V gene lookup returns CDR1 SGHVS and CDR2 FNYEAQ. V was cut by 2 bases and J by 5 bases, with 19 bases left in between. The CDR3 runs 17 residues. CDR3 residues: CASSLNLGGTADNEQFF. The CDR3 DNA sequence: TGTGCCAGCAGCTTAAATCTCGGAGGGACAGCAGACAATGAGCAGTTCTTC.

Here the CDR3 DNA reads TGTGCCATCAGTGATGGGCCCACCGGGGAGCTGTTTTTT. This sequence encodes CAISDGPTGELFF. The V call is TRBV10-3, the J call TRBJ2-2; no firm D call. The CDR3 is made up of 13 amino acids. V gave up 3 bases and J gave up 4 bases, with 6 bases separating them. Germline CDR1 is ENHRY and CDR2 is SYGVKD.

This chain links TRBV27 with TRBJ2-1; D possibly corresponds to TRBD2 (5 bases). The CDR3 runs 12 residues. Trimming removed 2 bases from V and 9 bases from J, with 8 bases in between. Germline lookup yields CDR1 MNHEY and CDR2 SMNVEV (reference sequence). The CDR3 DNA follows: TGTGCCAGCAGTTTAGGACGGGGTGAGCAGTTCTTC. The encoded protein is CASSLGRGEQFF.

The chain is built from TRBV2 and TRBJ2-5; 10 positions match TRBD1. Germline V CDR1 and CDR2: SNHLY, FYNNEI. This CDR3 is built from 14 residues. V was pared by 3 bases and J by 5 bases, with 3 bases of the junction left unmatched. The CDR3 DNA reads TGTGCCAGCAGTGATGGACAGGGGGGCGAGACCCAGTACTTC. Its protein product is CASSDGQGGETQYF.

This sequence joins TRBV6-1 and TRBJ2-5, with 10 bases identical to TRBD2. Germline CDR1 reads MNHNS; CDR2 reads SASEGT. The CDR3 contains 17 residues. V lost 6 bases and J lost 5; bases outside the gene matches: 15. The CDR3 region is CASRPGTSALPAETQYF. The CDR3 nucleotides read TGTGCCAGCAGGCCTGGGACTAGCGCTTTACCCGCGGAGACCCAGTACTTC.

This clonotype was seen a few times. The CDR3 DNA follows: TGTGCCAGCAGGCAGGGTGGTACTGAAGCTTTCTTT. Encoded protein: CASRQGGTEAFF. The chain couples TRBV27 to TRBJ1-1; maybe TRBD1 (5 bases). This CDR3 has 12 amino acids. Trimming took 6 bases from V and 5 from J, leaving 10 bases between them. Looked up from germline, CDR1 is MNHEY and CDR2 is SMNVEV (reference sequence).

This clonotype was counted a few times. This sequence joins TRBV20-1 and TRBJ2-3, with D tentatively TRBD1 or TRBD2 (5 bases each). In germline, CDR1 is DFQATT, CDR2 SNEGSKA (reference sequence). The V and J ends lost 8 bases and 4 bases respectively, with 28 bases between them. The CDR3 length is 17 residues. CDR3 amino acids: CSSIPRYYGTAADTQYF. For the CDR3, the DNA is TGCAGTTCAATACCGAGATATTACGGGACCGCGGCAGATACGCAGTATTTT.

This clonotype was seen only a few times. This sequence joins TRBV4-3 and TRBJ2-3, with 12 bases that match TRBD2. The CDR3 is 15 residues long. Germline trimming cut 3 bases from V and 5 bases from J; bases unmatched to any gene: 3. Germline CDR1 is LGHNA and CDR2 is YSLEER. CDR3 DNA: TGCGCCAGCAGCCAGACTAGCGGGAGATTAGATACGCAGTATTTT. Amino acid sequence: CASSQTSGRLDTQYF.

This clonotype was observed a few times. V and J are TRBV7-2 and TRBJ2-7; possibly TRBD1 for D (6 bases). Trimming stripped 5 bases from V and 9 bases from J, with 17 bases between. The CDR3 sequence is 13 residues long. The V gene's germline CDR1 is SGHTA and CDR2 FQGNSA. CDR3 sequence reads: CASSRTNTGRQYF. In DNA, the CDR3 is TGTGCCAGCAGCCGGACAAATACAGGGAGGCAGTACTTC.

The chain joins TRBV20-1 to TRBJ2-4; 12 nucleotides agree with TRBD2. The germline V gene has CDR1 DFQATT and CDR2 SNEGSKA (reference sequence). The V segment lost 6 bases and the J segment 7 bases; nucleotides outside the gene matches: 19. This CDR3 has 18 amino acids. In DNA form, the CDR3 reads TGCAGTGCGAAGCCGCTAGCGGGAGGGCCAGAGCATCTGAACATTCAGTACTTC. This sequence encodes CSAKPLAGGPEHLNIQYF.

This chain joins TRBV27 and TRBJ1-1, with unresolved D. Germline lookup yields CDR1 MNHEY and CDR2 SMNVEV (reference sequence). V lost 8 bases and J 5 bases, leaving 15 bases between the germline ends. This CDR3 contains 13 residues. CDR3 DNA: TGTGCCAGCTGGTCGTGGTCGGGTACTGAAGCTTTCTTT. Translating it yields CASWSWSGTEAFF.

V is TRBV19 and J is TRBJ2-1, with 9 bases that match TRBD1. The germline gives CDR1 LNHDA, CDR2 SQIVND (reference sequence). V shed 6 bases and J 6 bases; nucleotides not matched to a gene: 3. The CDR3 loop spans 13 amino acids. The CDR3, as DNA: TGTGCCAGTAGAATGACAGGGGGCAATGAGCAGTTCTTC. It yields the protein CASRMTGGNEQFF. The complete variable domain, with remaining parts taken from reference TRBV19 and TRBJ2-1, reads DGGITQSPKYLFRKEGQNVTLSCEQNLNHDAMYWYRQDPGQGLRLIYYSQIVNDFQKGDIAEGYSVSREKKESFPLTVTSAQKNPTAFYLCASRMTGGNEQFFGPGTRLTVL.

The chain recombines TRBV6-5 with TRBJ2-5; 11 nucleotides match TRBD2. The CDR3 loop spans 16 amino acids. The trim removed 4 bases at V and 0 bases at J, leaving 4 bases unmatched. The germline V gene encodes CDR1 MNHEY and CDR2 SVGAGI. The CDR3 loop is CASSSGLAVYQETQYF. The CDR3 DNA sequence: TGTGCCAGCAGTTCGGGACTAGCGGTTTACCAAGAGACCCAGTACTTC.

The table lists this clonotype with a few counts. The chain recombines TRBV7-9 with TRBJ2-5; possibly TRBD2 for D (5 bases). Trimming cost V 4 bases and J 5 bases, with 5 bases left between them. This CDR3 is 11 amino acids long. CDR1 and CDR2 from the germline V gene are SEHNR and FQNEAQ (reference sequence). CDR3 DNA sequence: TGTGCCAGCAGCTCGGGGGAGACCCAGTACTTC. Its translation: CASSSGETQYF. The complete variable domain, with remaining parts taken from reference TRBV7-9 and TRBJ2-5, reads DTGVSQNPRHKITKRGQNVTFRCDPISEHNRLYWYRQTLGQGPEFLTYFQNEAQLEKSRLLSDRFSAERPKGSFSTLEIQRTEQGDSAMYLCASSSGETQYFGPGTRLLVL.

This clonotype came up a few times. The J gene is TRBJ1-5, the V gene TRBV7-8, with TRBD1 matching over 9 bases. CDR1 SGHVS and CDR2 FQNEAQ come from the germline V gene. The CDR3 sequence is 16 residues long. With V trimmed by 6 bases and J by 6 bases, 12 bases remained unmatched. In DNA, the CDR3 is TGTGCCAGCAGTCAGGCGGGACAGGGATTTAGTCAGCCCCAGCATTTT. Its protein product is CASSQAGQGFSQPQHF.

This CDR3 is CASSEYVSVRAFF. CDR3 nucleotide sequence: TGTGCCAGCAGTGAATACGTCTCTGTGAGAGCTTTCTTT. The rearrangement links TRBV25-1 to TRBJ1-1; D uncertain. Deletions cut 0 bases from V and 10 bases from J, with 12 bases between. Per germline, CDR1 MGHDK and CDR2 SYGVNS. The CDR3 length is 13 residues.

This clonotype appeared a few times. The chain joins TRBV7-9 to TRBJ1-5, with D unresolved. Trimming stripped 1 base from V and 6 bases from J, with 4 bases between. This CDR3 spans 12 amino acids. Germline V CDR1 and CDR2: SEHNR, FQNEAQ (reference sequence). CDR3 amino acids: CASSLETQPQHF. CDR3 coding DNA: TGTGCCAGCAGCTTAGAGACTCAGCCCCAGCATTTT.

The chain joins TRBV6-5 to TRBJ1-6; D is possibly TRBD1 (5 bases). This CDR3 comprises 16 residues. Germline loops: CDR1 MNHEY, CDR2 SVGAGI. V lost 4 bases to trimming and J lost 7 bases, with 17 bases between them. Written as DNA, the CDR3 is TGTGCCAGCAGTTTGGGCGGGGGTTCAGCAAATTCACCCCTCCACTTT. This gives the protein CASSLGGGSANSPLHF.

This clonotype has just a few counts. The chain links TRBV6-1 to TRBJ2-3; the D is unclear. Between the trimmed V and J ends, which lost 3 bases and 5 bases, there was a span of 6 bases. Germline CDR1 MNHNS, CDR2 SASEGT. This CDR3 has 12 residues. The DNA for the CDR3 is TGTGCCAGCAGTGATCCGAAAGATACGCAGTATTTT. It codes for CASSDPKDTQYF.

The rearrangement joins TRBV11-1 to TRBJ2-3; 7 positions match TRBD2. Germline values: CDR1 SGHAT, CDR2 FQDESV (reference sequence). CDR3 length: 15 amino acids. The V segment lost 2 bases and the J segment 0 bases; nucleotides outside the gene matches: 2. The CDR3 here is CASSLSGISTDTQYF. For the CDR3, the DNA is TGTGCCAGCAGCTTAAGCGGGATTAGCACAGATACGCAGTATTTT.

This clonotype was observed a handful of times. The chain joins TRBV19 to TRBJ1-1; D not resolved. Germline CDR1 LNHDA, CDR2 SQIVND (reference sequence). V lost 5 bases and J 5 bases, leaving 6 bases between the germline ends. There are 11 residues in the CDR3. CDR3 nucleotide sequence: TGTGCCAGTAGTGTGTGGACTGAAGCTTTCTTT. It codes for CASSVWTEAFF.

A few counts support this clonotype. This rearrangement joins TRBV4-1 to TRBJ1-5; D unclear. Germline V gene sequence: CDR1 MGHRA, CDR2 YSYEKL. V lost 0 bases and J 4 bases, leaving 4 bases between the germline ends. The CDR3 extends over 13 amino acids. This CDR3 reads CASSQDRNQPQHF. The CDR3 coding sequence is TGCGCCAGCAGCCAAGATCGGAATCAGCCCCAGCATTTT.